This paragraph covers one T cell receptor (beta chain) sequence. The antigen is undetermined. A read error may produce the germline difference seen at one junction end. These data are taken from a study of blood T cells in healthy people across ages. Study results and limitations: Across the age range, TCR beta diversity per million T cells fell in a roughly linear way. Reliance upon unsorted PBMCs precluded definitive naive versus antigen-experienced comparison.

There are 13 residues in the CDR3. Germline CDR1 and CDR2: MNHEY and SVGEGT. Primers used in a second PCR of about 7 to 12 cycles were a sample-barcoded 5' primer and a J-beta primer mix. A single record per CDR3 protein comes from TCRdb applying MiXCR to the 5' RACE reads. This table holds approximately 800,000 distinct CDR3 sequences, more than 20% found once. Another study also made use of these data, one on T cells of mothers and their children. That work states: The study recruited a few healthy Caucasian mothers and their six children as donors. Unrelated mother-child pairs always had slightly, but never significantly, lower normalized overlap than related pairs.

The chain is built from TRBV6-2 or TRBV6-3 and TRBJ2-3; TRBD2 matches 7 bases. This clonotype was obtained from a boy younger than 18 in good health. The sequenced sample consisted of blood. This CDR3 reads CASSGLVADTRYF. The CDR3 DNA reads TGTGCCAGCAGCGGACTAGTGGCAGATACGCGGTATTTT.